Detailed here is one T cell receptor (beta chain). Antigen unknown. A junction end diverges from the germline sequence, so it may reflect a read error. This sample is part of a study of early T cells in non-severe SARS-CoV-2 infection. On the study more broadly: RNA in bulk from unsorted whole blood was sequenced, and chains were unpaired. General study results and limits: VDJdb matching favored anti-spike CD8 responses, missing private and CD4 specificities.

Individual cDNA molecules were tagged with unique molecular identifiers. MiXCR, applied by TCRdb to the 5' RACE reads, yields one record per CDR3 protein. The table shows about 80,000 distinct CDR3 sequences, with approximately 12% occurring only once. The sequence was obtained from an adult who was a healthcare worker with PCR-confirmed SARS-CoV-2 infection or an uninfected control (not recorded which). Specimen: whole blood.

CDR3 in amino acids: CASSKALRGYEQYF. Written as DNA, the CDR3 is TGTGCCAGCAGTAAAGCGCTACGTGGGTACGAGCAGTACTTC. The chain joins TRBV6-1 to TRBJ2-7; no reliable D call. Germline V gene sequence: CDR1 MNHNS, CDR2 SASEGT. The CDR3 runs to 14 residues.